This TCR beta chain was captured in a study of CD8+CD57+ T cells in acquired aplastic anemia. Whoever was chosen for sequencing had shown CD8+CD57+ cell expansion by flow cytometry. Patients, without exception, had severe acquired aplastic anemia. No patient had been given any therapy when blood was sampled. The TCR beta profiling, which covered VDJ combination and CDR3 sequence, was carried out using genomic DNA as the template. Each CDR3 protein gets one entry after TCRdb re-called the reads with MiXCR. The sample shows roughly 220,000 distinct CDR3 sequences, 65% of them seen only once. This clonotype was recorded a few times. Its cognate antigen is unknown. Study-level points and caveats: Patients and controls were found to share twenty-nine CD8+ CDR3 sequences.

Germline CDR1 and CDR2: KGHDR and SFDVKD. The CDR3 length is 12 residues. V was clipped by 3 bases and J by 3 bases, with 5 bases between them. The TCR sequence derives from a human donor with aplastic anemia. The gene calls are TRBV24-1 and TRBJ2-7; the D is unclear. Sequencing was done on a sample of sorted CD4+, CD8+, or CD8+CD57+ T cells (not recorded which) from PBMCs. DNA for the CDR3: TGTGCCACCAGTGATGCCGGCTACGAGCAGTACTTC. Translating it yields CATSDAGYEQYF.